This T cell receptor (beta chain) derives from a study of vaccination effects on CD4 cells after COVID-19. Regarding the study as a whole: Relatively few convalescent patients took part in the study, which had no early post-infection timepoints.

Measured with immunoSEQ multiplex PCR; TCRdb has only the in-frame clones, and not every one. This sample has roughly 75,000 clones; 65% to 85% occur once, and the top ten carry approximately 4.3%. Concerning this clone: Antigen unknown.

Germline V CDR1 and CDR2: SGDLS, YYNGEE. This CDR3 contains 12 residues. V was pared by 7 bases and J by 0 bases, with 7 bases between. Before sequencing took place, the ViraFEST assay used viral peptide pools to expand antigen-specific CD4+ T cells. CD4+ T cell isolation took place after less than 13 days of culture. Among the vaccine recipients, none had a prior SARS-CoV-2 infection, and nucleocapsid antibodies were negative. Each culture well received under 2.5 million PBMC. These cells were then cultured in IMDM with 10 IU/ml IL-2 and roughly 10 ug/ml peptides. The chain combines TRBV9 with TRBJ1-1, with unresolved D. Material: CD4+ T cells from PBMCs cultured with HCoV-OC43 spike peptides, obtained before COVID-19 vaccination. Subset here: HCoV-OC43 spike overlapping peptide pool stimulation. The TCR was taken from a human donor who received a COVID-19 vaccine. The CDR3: CASGGMNTEAFF. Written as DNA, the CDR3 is TGTGCCAGCGGCGGTATGAACACTGAAGCTTTCTTT.